The 12 T cell receptor beta chains given below trace back to one sample, sequenced in a study of graft-versus-host responses after intestinal transplantation. Intraepithelial plus lamina propria lymphocytes were released by processing graft tissue. Assay: immunoSEQ multiplex PCR; the TCRdb copy retains only in-frame clones and omits some. The table has over 7,500 clones, roughly 71% seen once; the top ten hold 20% to 25%. The starting material was ileum tissue, obtained about 470 days after intestinal transplantation. These TCRs come from a human patient who received an intestinal transplant, so some T cells may come from the graft donor.

The chain uses TRBV18 and TRBJ2-3; no firm D call. Germline V gene data show CDR1 as KGHSH and CDR2 as LQKENI. This CDR3 is built from 12 residues. Trimming pared 6 bases from V and 5 bases from J, leaving 9 bases between. The CDR3 spells CASSPDLDTQYF. DNA of the CDR3: TGTGCCAGCTCCCCTGACTTAGATACGCAGTATTTT.

This rearrangement joins TRBV5-4 to TRBJ2-3; tentatively, D is TRBD2 (6 bases). V was shortened by 4 bases and J by 4 bases, with 10 bases between the two germline ends. The CDR3 sequence is 13 residues long. Germline-derived CDR1 and CDR2 are SGHNT and YYREEE (reference sequence). The CDR3 region is CASSPGGADTQYF. The CDR3, as DNA: TGTGCCAGCAGCCCAGGAGGGGCAGATACGCAGTATTTT.

Details on this clone: This specimen includes other DNA sequences encoding the same CDR3. The chain links TRBV6-5 to TRBJ1-5; D is possibly TRBD1 (5 bases). Trimming stripped 2 bases from V and 2 bases from J, with 10 bases between. Germline V gene data show CDR1 as MNHEY and CDR2 as SVGAGI. The length of the CDR3 is 15 residues. CDR3 in amino acids: CASSYGQGGNQPQHF. CDR3 DNA: TGTGCCAGCAGTTACGGGCAGGGAGGCAATCAGCCCCAGCATTTT.

This chain connects TRBV5-1 to TRBJ2-1, with TRBD2 identical over 7 bases. CDR1 and CDR2 (germline): SGHRS, YFSETQ. Trimming cost V 2 bases and J 7 bases; bases outside gene matches: 6. There are 14 residues in the CDR3. This CDR3 reads CASSFGGSRNEQFF. Written as DNA, the CDR3 is TGCGCCAGCAGCTTCGGGGGGTCTAGGAATGAGCAGTTCTTC.

This chain joins TRBV9 and TRBJ1-5; unclear D gene. The CDR3 is 13 amino acids. The V end was cut by 3 bases, the J end by 10 bases, with 14 bases between. Per the germline V gene, CDR1 is SGDLS and CDR2 is YYNGEE. CDR3 protein: CASSEGPNNPQHF. CDR3 DNA: TGTGCCAGCAGCGAAGGTCCTAACAACCCCCAGCATTTT.

The genes are TRBV7-9 and TRBJ1-1; D is undetermined. The V gene lost 4 bases and the J gene lost 0 bases, with 6 bases spanning the gap. The CDR3 length is 13 residues. The V gene's germline CDR1 is SEHNR and CDR2 FQNEAQ (reference sequence). The CDR3 spells CASSSRMNTEAFF. CDR3 DNA: TGTGCCAGCAGCTCCAGGATGAACACTGAAGCTTTCTTT. The full variable domain, in which reference TRBV7-9 and TRBJ1-1 provide the parts outside the CDR3, is DTGVSQNPRHKITKRGQNVTFRCDPISEHNRLYWYRQTLGQGPEFLTYFQNEAQLEKSRLLSDRFSAERPKGSFSTLEIQRTEQGDSAMYLCASSSRMNTEAFFGQGTRLTVV.

In DNA, the CDR3 is TGTGCCAGCAGGCCTCGGGGCGGGCCTCGGGATACGCAGTATTTT. It specifies CASRPRGGPRDTQYF. The chain carries TRBV2 and TRBJ2-3; either TRBD1 or TRBD2 may fit D (5 bases each). This CDR3 has 15 amino acids. Germline V gene data show CDR1 as SNHLY and CDR2 as FYNNEI. V lost 6 bases to trimming and J lost 6 bases, with 19 bases between them.

The chain links TRBV6-5 to TRBJ1-5; D is perhaps TRBD1 (5 bases). The CDR3 totals 13 residues. The germline V gene encodes CDR1 MNHEY and CDR2 SVGAGI. Trimming left V 6 bases short and J 2 bases short, with 8 bases between. The CDR3, as DNA: TGTGCCAGCAGGGCGACAGGCAATCAGCCCCAGCATTTT. Translated, it gives CASRATGNQPQHF.

The V gene is TRBV5-4, the J gene TRBJ1-1, with D maybe TRBD1 (5 bases). Per the germline V gene, CDR1 is SGHNT and CDR2 is YYREEE (reference sequence). The CDR3 runs to 14 residues. Trimming took off 7 bases at V and 2 bases at J, with 15 bases between the two ends. CDR3 in DNA: TGTGCCAGCTTTTCGGGACTGACCAACACTGAAGCTTTCTTT. Its protein is CASFSGLTNTEAFF. Using reference TRBV5-4 and TRBJ1-1 for the parts outside the CDR3, the full variable domain is ETGVTQSPTHLIKTRGQQVTLRCSSQSGHNTVSWYQQALGQGPQFIFQYYREEENGRGNFPPRFSGLQFPNYSSELNVNALELDDSALYLCASFSGLTNTEAFFGQGTRLTVV.

The chain is built from TRBV7-2 and TRBJ1-3; 7 bases are shared with TRBD1. The CDR3 covers 14 residues. Germline V gene lookup returns CDR1 SGHTA and CDR2 FQGNSA. Losses at the gene ends were 5 bases for V and 0 bases for J; bases not matched to a gene: 1. The CDR3: CASSRTGSGNTIYF. The CDR3 DNA reads TGTGCCAGCAGCCGGACAGGCTCTGGAAACACCATATATTTT.

The V gene is TRBV29-1, the J gene TRBJ1-2; D remains ambiguous. V lost 2 bases to trimming and J lost 4 bases, with 11 bases between them. Looked up from germline, CDR1 is SQVTM and CDR2 is ANQGSEA. The CDR3 is 13 amino acids. The CDR3 DNA follows: TGCAGCGTTGAACCGGGGAGCTCCTATGGCTACACCTTC. Its protein product is CSVEPGSSYGYTF.

The chain combines TRBV7-9 with TRBJ1-2; possible D gene TRBD1, 6 bases. Germline V gene data show CDR1 as SEHNR and CDR2 as FQNEAQ (reference sequence). V was trimmed by 8 bases and J by 4 bases, leaving 20 bases between them. The CDR3 is 15 amino acids. CDR3 bases: TGTGCCAGCGATTCCGGGGGGGCAGGGCTCTATGGCTACACCTTC. Translating gives CASDSGGAGLYGYTF.